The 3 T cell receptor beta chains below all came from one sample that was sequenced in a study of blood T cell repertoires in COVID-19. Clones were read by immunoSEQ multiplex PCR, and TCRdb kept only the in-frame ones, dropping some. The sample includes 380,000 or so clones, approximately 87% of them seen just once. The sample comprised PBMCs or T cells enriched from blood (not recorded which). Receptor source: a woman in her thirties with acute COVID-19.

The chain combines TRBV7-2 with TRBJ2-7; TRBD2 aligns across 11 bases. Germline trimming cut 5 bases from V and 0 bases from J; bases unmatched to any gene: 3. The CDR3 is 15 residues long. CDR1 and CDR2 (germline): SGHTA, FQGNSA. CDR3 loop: CASSLSGGGSYEQYF. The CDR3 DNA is TGTGCCAGCAGCCTTAGCGGGGGGGGCTCCTACGAGCAGTACTTC.

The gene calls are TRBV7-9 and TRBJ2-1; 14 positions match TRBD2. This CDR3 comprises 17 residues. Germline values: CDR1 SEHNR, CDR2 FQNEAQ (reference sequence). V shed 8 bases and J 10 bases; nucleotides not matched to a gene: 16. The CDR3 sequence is CASSGLAGGPGKLEQFF. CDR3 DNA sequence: TGTGCCAGCTCCGGACTAGCGGGGGGCCCTGGTAAGCTCGAGCAGTTCTTC.

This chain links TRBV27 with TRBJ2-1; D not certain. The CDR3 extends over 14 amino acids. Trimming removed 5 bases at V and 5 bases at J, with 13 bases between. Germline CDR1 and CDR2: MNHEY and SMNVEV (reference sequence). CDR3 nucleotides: TGTGCCAGCAGTCAGTGGGCTCTAAACAATGAGCAGTTCTTC. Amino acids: CASSQWALNNEQFF.